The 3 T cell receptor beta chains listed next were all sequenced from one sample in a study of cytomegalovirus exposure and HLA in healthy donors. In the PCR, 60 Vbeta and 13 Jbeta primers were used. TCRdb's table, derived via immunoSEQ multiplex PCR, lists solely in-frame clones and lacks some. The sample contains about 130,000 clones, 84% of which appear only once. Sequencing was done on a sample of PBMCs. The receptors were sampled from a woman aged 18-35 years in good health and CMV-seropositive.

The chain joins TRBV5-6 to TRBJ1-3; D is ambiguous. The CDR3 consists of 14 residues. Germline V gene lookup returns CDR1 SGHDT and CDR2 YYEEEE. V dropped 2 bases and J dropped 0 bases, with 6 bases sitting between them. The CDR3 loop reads CASSLHGSGNTIYF. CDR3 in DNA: TGTGCCAGCAGCTTACATGGCTCTGGAAACACCATATATTTT.

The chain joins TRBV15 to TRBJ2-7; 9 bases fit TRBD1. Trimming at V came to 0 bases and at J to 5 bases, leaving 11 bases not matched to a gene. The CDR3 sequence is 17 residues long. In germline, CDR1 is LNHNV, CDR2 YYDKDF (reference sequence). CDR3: CATSRDRGGQGKNEQYF. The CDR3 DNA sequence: TGTGCCACCAGCAGAGATAGGGGGGGACAGGGCAAGAACGAGCAGTACTTC.

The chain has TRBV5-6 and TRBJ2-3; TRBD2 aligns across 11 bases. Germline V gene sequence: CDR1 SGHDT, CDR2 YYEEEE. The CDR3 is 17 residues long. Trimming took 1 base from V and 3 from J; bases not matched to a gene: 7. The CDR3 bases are TGTGCCAGCAGCTTGCTTAGCGGGGGGGCCTCGACAGATACGCAGTATTTT. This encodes CASSLLSGGASTDTQYF.